The 18 T cell receptor beta chains listed next were all sequenced from one sample in a study of human T cells and chemical hapten exposure. MiXCR, applied by TCRdb to the RACE reads, yields one record per CDR3 protein. The table lists about 40,000 distinct CDR3 sequences, around 3.2% of them singletons. Stated time point: patch test 2, 6 weeks after DPC sensitization. Specified treatment: therapeutic diphenylcyclopropenone sensitization with weekly scalp DPC. The material sequenced was whole blood, taken in connection with sensitization to the hapten diphenylcyclopropenone (DPC). The origin of the receptors is a middle-aged man with alopecia areata. Some clones in this sample may be carry-over from other donors' samples.

In this sample, this clonotype turned up many times. The chain joins TRBV27 to TRBJ2-3, with 9 bases aligning to TRBD1. V was pared by 5 bases and J by 7 bases, with 7 bases of the junction left unmatched. CDR3 length equals 14 residues. The germline V gene encodes CDR1 MNHEY and CDR2 SMNVEV (reference sequence). The DNA of the CDR3 is TGTGCCAGCAGTAGCTGGACAGGGGTGAATACGCAGTATTTT. Translated: CASSSWTGVNTQYF.

This clonotype was found many times. The chain recombines TRBV3-1 with TRBJ2-1; TRBD2 matches 7 bases. V lost 0 bases and J lost 4; bases outside the gene matches: 9. Per the germline V gene, CDR1 is LGHDT and CDR2 is YNNKEL (reference sequence). The CDR3 has 17 amino acids. Here the CDR3 reads CASSQDLGSGVYNEQFF. As DNA, the CDR3 is TGTGCCAGCAGCCAAGATCTTGGGAGCGGGGTATACAATGAGCAGTTCTTC.

This clonotype was recorded at least ten times. V is TRBV4-1 and J is TRBJ2-7; weak D call: TRBD1 (5 bases). This CDR3 contains 14 residues. Germline V gives CDR1 MGHRA, CDR2 YSYEKL. Trimming left V 0 bases short and J 2 bases short, with 8 bases between. The CDR3 region has the DNA TGCGCCAGCAGCCAAGACAAGGGGCCCTACGAGCAGTACTTC. Amino acid sequence: CASSQDKGPYEQYF.

This clonotype has at least ten counts. This chain joins TRBV28 and TRBJ2-2; 7 bases align to TRBD2. The CDR3 is 12 amino acids. The V gene end was trimmed by 2 bases and the J gene end by 11 bases; junction bases not matched to a gene: 2. CDR1 and CDR2 from the germline V gene are MDHEN and SYDVKM. This CDR3 is CASSLTGGELFF. The CDR3 DNA reads TGTGCCAGCAGTTTAACGGGAGGCGAGCTGTTTTTT.

This clonotype was seen ten or more times. The rearrangement uses TRBV20-1 and TRBJ2-4; TRBD1 matches at 7 bases. This CDR3 is 14 amino acids long. Germline lookup yields CDR1 DFQATT and CDR2 SNEGSKA (reference sequence). Trimming took 6 bases from V and 1 from J; bases not matched to a gene: 6. CDR3 nucleotides: TGCAGTGCATCATTACAGGGGGCCAAAAACATTCAGTACTTC. Its translation: CSASLQGAKNIQYF.

This clonotype has at least ten counts. V is TRBV20-1 and J is TRBJ1-5; D ambiguous. Germline CDR1 DFQATT, CDR2 SNEGSKA (reference sequence). Trimming took off 3 bases at V and 2 bases at J, with 14 bases between the two ends. This CDR3 has 15 amino acids. The CDR3 spells CSASPLLAGNQPQHF. The CDR3 DNA reads TGCAGTGCTAGTCCACTCTTGGCGGGCAATCAGCCCCAGCATTTT.

The chain carries TRBV27 and TRBJ2-7; 13 bases match TRBD2. V dropped 4 bases and J dropped 6; count of bases not matched to a gene: 3. Per the germline V gene, CDR1 is MNHEY and CDR2 is SMNVEV (reference sequence). The CDR3 covers 14 residues. This CDR3 reads CASSSTSGRVEQYF. The CDR3 DNA follows: TGTGCCAGCAGTTCAACTAGCGGGAGGGTCGAGCAGTACTTC.

This clonotype was counted at least ten times. The V gene is TRBV19, the J gene TRBJ2-2, with unresolved D. The CDR3 has 14 residues. Germline CDR1 LNHDA, CDR2 SQIVND (reference sequence). V was clipped by 2 bases and J by 2 bases, with 6 bases between them. CDR3 amino acids: CASSINGNTGELFF. The CDR3 bases are TGTGCCAGTAGTATAAACGGAAACACCGGGGAGCTGTTTTTT.

The sample holds many counts of this clonotype. The genes are TRBV28 and TRBJ2-7, with D hard to call. CDR3 length: 12 amino acids. Looked up from germline, CDR1 is MDHEN and CDR2 is SYDVKM. V was pared by 5 bases and J by 6 bases, with 11 bases between. The CDR3 DNA follows: TGTGCCAGCAGTACCCCAAACAGCGAGCAGTACTTC. It codes for CASSTPNSEQYF.

This clonotype showed up many times. The V call is TRBV20-1, the J call TRBJ2-7; no firm D call. The V gene's germline CDR1 is DFQATT and CDR2 SNEGSKA (reference sequence). V gave up 1 base and J gave up 6 bases, with 4 bases separating them. The CDR3 has 10 residues. The CDR3 sequence: CSARGGEQYF. As DNA, the CDR3 is TGCAGTGCTAGAGGGGGCGAGCAGTACTTC.

This clonotype was counted many times. This chain connects TRBV28 to TRBJ2-7; 8 nucleotides agree with TRBD1. Germline V gene sequence: CDR1 MDHEN, CDR2 SYDVKM. The CDR3 sequence is 15 residues long. V dropped 3 bases and J dropped 6; count of bases not matched to a gene: 10. The CDR3 bases are TGTGCCAGCAGTTTTGGACAGGGCGGAGTTCGCGAGCAGTACTTC. Translated: CASSFGQGGVREQYF.

There are a few counts of this clonotype. The chain combines TRBV6-1 with TRBJ2-7; TRBD2 matches 8 bases. Trimming at V came to 3 bases and at J to 6 bases, leaving 7 bases not matched to a gene. The germline CDR1 and CDR2 sequences are MNHNS and SASEGT. The CDR3 spans 14 residues. The CDR3: CASSELAGNGEQYF. The CDR3 coding sequence is TGTGCCAGCAGTGAGTTAGCGGGAAATGGCGAGCAGTACTTC.

This clonotype has a count of ten or more. The rearrangement joins TRBV6-5 to TRBJ1-5; a possible D gene is TRBD1 (6 bases). The CDR3 runs 18 residues. V lost 5 bases to trimming and J lost 4 bases, with 24 bases between them. Germline V gene sequence: CDR1 MNHEY, CDR2 SVGAGI. CDR3 in DNA: TGTGCCAGCAGTCCGCAGAGGGGGAACAAGATCTTAAATCAGCCCCAGCATTTT. Protein: CASSPQRGNKILNQPQHF.

This clonotype was seen repeatedly, ten times or more. The V gene is TRBV20-1, the J gene TRBJ1-5, with D unresolved. V dropped 5 bases and J dropped 0 bases, with 11 bases sitting between them. Germline CDR1 and CDR2: DFQATT and SNEGSKA (reference sequence). The CDR3 has 14 residues. The CDR3 protein is CSAWKSYSNQPQHF. DNA for the CDR3: TGCAGTGCTTGGAAGTCTTATAGCAATCAGCCCCAGCATTTT.

The J gene is TRBJ2-5, the V gene TRBV5-1, with 7 bases identical to TRBD1. The germline V gene encodes CDR1 SGHRS and CDR2 YFSETQ. CDR3 size: 14 residues. V trimming: 5 bases; J trimming: 5 bases; junction bases outside the gene matches: 9. CDR3 DNA sequence: TGCGCCAGCAGGGGCGAGACAGGGACGGAGACCCAGTACTTC. This sequence encodes CASRGETGTETQYF.

This clonotype was counted ten times or more. The V gene is TRBV5-6, the J gene TRBJ1-4; D not resolved. The CDR3 sequence is 12 residues long. Germline CDR1 reads SGHDT; CDR2 reads YYEEEE. Trimming stripped 0 bases from V and 10 bases from J, with 7 bases between. CDR3 in amino acids: CASSLGPGKLFF. The DNA of the CDR3 is TGTGCCAGCAGCTTGGGTCCGGGAAAACTGTTTTTT. Full variable domain (outside the CDR3, taken from reference TRBV5-6 and TRBJ1-4): DAGVTQSPTHLIKTRGQQVTLRCSPKSGHDTVSWYQQALGQGPQFIFQYYEEEERQRGNFPDRFSGHQFPNYSSELNVNALLLGDSALYLCASSLGPGKLFFGSGTQLSVL.

With regard to this clonotype: This may stem from a read error, because a much larger clone lies one nucleotide away. This sequence joins TRBV12-3 or TRBV12-4 and TRBJ1-1; D perhaps matches TRBD1 (5 bases). There are 14 residues in the CDR3. In nucleotides, the CDR3 is TGTGCCGGCAGTCCACCCGGGGCGAACACTGAAGCTTTCTTT. Translation: CAGSPPGANTEAFF.

This clonotype was observed many times. V usage is TRBV20-1 and J usage is TRBJ2-2, with D hard to call. The V and J ends lost 2 bases and 5 bases respectively, with 9 bases between them. The CDR3 covers 13 residues. Germline V gives CDR1 DFQATT, CDR2 SNEGSKA (reference sequence). DNA of the CDR3: TGCAGTGCTAGATATCCCTCTACCGGGGAGCTGTTTTTT. Translating gives CSARYPSTGELFF.